A selection of T cell receptor beta chains follows, all from one sample in a study of blood T cell repertoires in COVID-19. The repertoire was sequenced with immunoSEQ multiplex PCR; TCRdb's copy has only in-frame clones and lacks some. Of 350,000 to 550,000 clones in the sample, 75% to 90% were seen once. Material: PBMCs or T cells enriched from blood (not recorded which). The receptors originated from a man aged 25 to 40 who had recovered from COVID-19. The CDR3 runs from the conserved cysteine through the conserved F or W. The order of the fields is D gene, J gene, clone size, V gene, CDR3 DNA, CDR3 protein. D genes are given only for firm matches. For some rows the clone size is stated as once, few or many, or as a class when expanded; others skip it.

d_call: TRBD1
j_call: TRBJ2-7
clone_size: .
v_call: TRBV23-1
cdr3_nt: TGCGCCAGCAGTCCTCAACGGACAGGCAGCCCCTACGAGCAGTACTTC
cdr3_aa: CASSPQRTGSPYEQYF

d_call: .
j_call: TRBJ1-1
clone_size: .
v_call: TRBV30
cdr3_nt: TGTGCCTGGAGTCTAACAGGGCTGAACACTGAAGCTTTCTTT
cdr3_aa: CAWSLTGLNTEAFF

d_call: .
j_call: TRBJ1-1
clone_size: once
v_call: TRBV18
cdr3_nt: TGTGCCAGCTCACCAATCATGAACACTGAAGCTTTCTTT
cdr3_aa: CASSPIMNTEAFF

d_call: .
j_call: TRBJ1-2
clone_size: .
v_call: TRBV6-4
cdr3_nt: TGTGCCAGCAGTGAGAGGGCAGACGGGGTTAACTATGGCTACACCTTC
cdr3_aa: CASSERADGVNYGYTF

d_call: TRBD1
j_call: TRBJ2-1
clone_size: .
v_call: TRBV12-5
cdr3_nt: TGTGCTAGTGGTTTGGGGACAGGGTACAATGAGCAGTTCTTC
cdr3_aa: CASGLGTGYNEQFF

d_call: .
j_call: TRBJ1-2
clone_size: .
v_call: TRBV25-1
cdr3_nt: TGTGCCAGCGGGCGATGGGACTATGGCTACACCTTC
cdr3_aa: CASGRWDYGYTF

d_call: TRBD1
j_call: TRBJ2-7
clone_size: once
v_call: TRBV5-1
cdr3_nt: TGCGCCAGCAGCTTGGGATCCGGGACAGGGGGTTACGAGCAGTACTTC
cdr3_aa: CASSLGSGTGGYEQYF

d_call: TRBD1
j_call: TRBJ2-1
clone_size: .
v_call: TRBV6-5
cdr3_nt: TGTGCCAGCAGCAACTTTCACCAGGGGGATGAGCAGTTCTTC
cdr3_aa: CASSNFHQGDEQFF

d_call: TRBD2
j_call: TRBJ2-3
clone_size: few
v_call: TRBV11-2
cdr3_nt: TGTGCCAGCAGCTACCACCGGGACTACCACACAGATACGCAGTATTTT
cdr3_aa: CASSYHRDYHTDTQYF

d_call: .
j_call: TRBJ2-1
clone_size: .
v_call: TRBV7-8
cdr3_nt: TGTGCCAGCAGCTTAGCAGGGGCAACCTACAATGAGCAGTTCTTC
cdr3_aa: CASSLAGATYNEQFF

d_call: TRBD2
j_call: TRBJ2-5
clone_size: .
v_call: TRBV24-1
cdr3_nt: TGTGCCACCAGTGATCCCGGACTAGCGGGAGTTGAGACCCAGTACTTC
cdr3_aa: CATSDPGLAGVETQYF

d_call: .
j_call: TRBJ1-1
clone_size: .
v_call: TRBV12-3/TRBV12-4
cdr3_nt: TGTGCCAGCAGTTTCGAGCCGAACACTGAAGCTTTCTTT
cdr3_aa: CASSFEPNTEAFF

d_call: TRBD2
j_call: TRBJ2-2
clone_size: .
v_call: TRBV4-1
cdr3_nt: TGCGCCAGCAGCCCCGAGGGACTAGCAGGGGTCATAACCGGGGAGCTGTTTTTT
cdr3_aa: CASSPEGLAGVITGELFF

d_call: .
j_call: TRBJ1-2
clone_size: .
v_call: TRBV6-1
cdr3_nt: TGTGCCAGCAGTGACGGGTCCATTTTGGCCCTCTATGGCTACACCTTC
cdr3_aa: CASSDGSILALYGYTF

d_call: .
j_call: TRBJ1-1
clone_size: .
v_call: TRBV19
cdr3_nt: TGTGCCAGTAGTATAGGTAGAGGGAACACTGAAGCTTTCTTT
cdr3_aa: CASSIGRGNTEAFF

d_call: TRBD2
j_call: TRBJ2-1
clone_size: .
v_call: TRBV10-2
cdr3_nt: TGCGCCAGCAGAGAGCTAGCGGGAGTGTACAATGAGCAGTTCTTC
cdr3_aa: CASRELAGVYNEQFF

d_call: .
j_call: TRBJ2-2
clone_size: .
v_call: TRBV9
cdr3_nt: TGTGCCAGCAGTTATAACGGCGGGGAGCTGTTTTTT
cdr3_aa: CASSYNGGELFF

d_call: .
j_call: TRBJ1-1
clone_size: .
v_call: TRBV5-1
cdr3_nt: TGCGCCAGCAGCTTGGGGCAAACGAACACTGAAGCTTTCTTT
cdr3_aa: CASSLGQTNTEAFF

d_call: TRBD1
j_call: TRBJ1-1
clone_size: once
v_call: TRBV25-1
cdr3_nt: TGTGCCAGCAGTGGGACAGGGGTGGGCACTGAAGCTTTCTTT
cdr3_aa: CASSGTGVGTEAFF

d_call: TRBD1
j_call: TRBJ2-7
clone_size: once
v_call: TRBV28
cdr3_nt: TGTGCCAGCAGTTTCCGGACAGGGTTCGAGCAGTACTTC
cdr3_aa: CASSFRTGFEQYF

d_call: .
j_call: TRBJ2-1
clone_size: .
v_call: TRBV5-4
cdr3_nt: TGTGCCAGCAGCTTGGCATTGCGGGATGAGCAGTTCTTC
cdr3_aa: CASSLALRDEQFF

d_call: .
j_call: TRBJ2-7
clone_size: .
v_call: TRBV6-5
cdr3_nt: TGTGCCAGCAGTTACTCGAGAGGGAACCACGAGCAGTACTTC
cdr3_aa: CASSYSRGNHEQYF

d_call: .
j_call: TRBJ2-1
clone_size: once
v_call: TRBV2
cdr3_nt: TGTGCCAGCAGTGTAGGAGGTTTGAATGAGCAGTTCTTC
cdr3_aa: CASSVGGLNEQFF

d_call: .
j_call: TRBJ1-1
clone_size: .
v_call: TRBV19
cdr3_nt: TGTGCCAGTACGGACTCACCCAGAGGGGGTTACACTGAAGCTTTCTTT
cdr3_aa: CASTDSPRGGYTEAFF

d_call: .
j_call: TRBJ2-7
clone_size: .
v_call: TRBV27
cdr3_nt: TGTGCCAGCAGCGCTCTGGACAAAACCGAGCAGTACTTC
cdr3_aa: CASSALDKTEQYF

d_call: TRBD2
j_call: TRBJ2-1
clone_size: .
v_call: TRBV11-2
cdr3_nt: TGTGCCAGCAGCTACCCGGGACTAGCGGGAGGGGATGAGCAGTTCTTC
cdr3_aa: CASSYPGLAGGDEQFF

d_call: .
j_call: TRBJ2-2
clone_size: .
v_call: TRBV27
cdr3_nt: TGTGCCAGCAGTTTTGGAGCTGGGGAGCTGTTTTTT
cdr3_aa: CASSFGAGELFF

d_call: TRBD1
j_call: TRBJ1-1
clone_size: .
v_call: TRBV11-3
cdr3_nt: TGTGCCAGCAGCTTAGGAGGGGGCTTCACTGAAGCTTTCTTT
cdr3_aa: CASSLGGGFTEAFF

d_call: TRBD2
j_call: TRBJ2-5
clone_size: .
v_call: TRBV9
cdr3_nt: TGTGCCAGCAGCGCGAGGGCGGGAGGAGAAGAGACCCAGTACTTC
cdr3_aa: CASSARAGGEETQYF

d_call: .
j_call: TRBJ1-6
clone_size: .
v_call: TRBV18
cdr3_nt: TGTGCCAGCTCACCATTGGCGGGCCTCAATAATTCACCCCTCCACTTT
cdr3_aa: CASSPLAGLNNSPLHF

d_call: .
j_call: TRBJ1-2
clone_size: .
v_call: TRBV5-1
cdr3_nt: TGCGCCAGCAGCCAGGATGGAGGACATGGCTACACCTTC
cdr3_aa: CASSQDGGHGYTF

d_call: .
j_call: TRBJ1-1
clone_size: .
v_call: TRBV27
cdr3_nt: TGTGCCAGCAGTACCGGACAGTACCCCTACACTGAAGCTTTCTTT
cdr3_aa: CASSTGQYPYTEAFF

d_call: TRBD1
j_call: TRBJ1-1
clone_size: .
v_call: TRBV5-1
cdr3_nt: TGCGCCAGCAGTCCTGACAGGGGGCGATACACTGAAGCTTTCTTT
cdr3_aa: CASSPDRGRYTEAFF

d_call: TRBD1
j_call: TRBJ2-7
clone_size: .
v_call: TRBV30
cdr3_nt: TGTGCCTGGAGGACAGGGGGTAACTACGAGCAGTACTTC
cdr3_aa: CAWRTGGNYEQYF

d_call: TRBD2
j_call: TRBJ2-1
clone_size: .
v_call: TRBV5-4
cdr3_nt: TGTGCCAGCAGCTTGGGGGAAACTAGCGGCGAGCAGTTCTTC
cdr3_aa: CASSLGETSGEQFF

d_call: .
j_call: TRBJ2-2
clone_size: .
v_call: TRBV5-1
cdr3_nt: TGCGCCAGCAGCTTGCGGGAGAGCCTGGGCGGGGAGCTGTTTTTT
cdr3_aa: CASSLRESLGGELFF

d_call: .
j_call: TRBJ2-2
clone_size: .
v_call: TRBV27
cdr3_nt: TGTGCCAGCAGTTTACGGCGGGACGGGGAGCTGTTTTTT
cdr3_aa: CASSLRRDGELFF

d_call: .
j_call: TRBJ1-2
clone_size: .
v_call: TRBV29-1
cdr3_nt: TGCAGCGTTGAACGGGGTGGCGGCTACACCTTC
cdr3_aa: CSVERGGGYTF

d_call: TRBD1
j_call: TRBJ1-1
clone_size: once
v_call: TRBV28
cdr3_nt: TGTGCCAGCAGTTTAAATGGACAGGGTAAAAACACTGAAGCTTTCTTT
cdr3_aa: CASSLNGQGKNTEAFF

d_call: .
j_call: TRBJ1-3
clone_size: .
v_call: TRBV9
cdr3_nt: TGTGCCAGCAGCGTAGAGGGGAGAAACACCATATATTTT
cdr3_aa: CASSVEGRNTIYF

d_call: TRBD2
j_call: TRBJ2-3
clone_size: .
v_call: TRBV7-9
cdr3_nt: TGTGCCAGCAGCTTTAGCGGGAGGTGGGTGGATACGCAGTATTTT
cdr3_aa: CASSFSGRWVDTQYF

d_call: TRBD1
j_call: TRBJ1-6
clone_size: .
v_call: TRBV18
cdr3_nt: TGTGCCAGCTCACTATCTTACCGGGACAGCTATAATTCACCCCTCCACTTT
cdr3_aa: CASSLSYRDSYNSPLHF

d_call: .
j_call: TRBJ1-2
clone_size: once
v_call: TRBV25-1
cdr3_nt: TGTGCCAGCAGTGAATGGAGAGGGAACTATGGCTACACCTTC
cdr3_aa: CASSEWRGNYGYTF

d_call: .
j_call: TRBJ2-1
clone_size: once
v_call: TRBV10-2
cdr3_nt: TGCGCCAGCAAATCCGACTGGCCAGATGAGCAGTTCTTC
cdr3_aa: CASKSDWPDEQFF

d_call: TRBD2
j_call: TRBJ2-2
clone_size: .
v_call: TRBV27
cdr3_nt: TGTGCCAGCAGTCGTAACCCCGGGACTAGCGGGAACACCGGGGAGCTGTTTTTT
cdr3_aa: CASSRNPGTSGNTGELFF

d_call: .
j_call: TRBJ1-4
clone_size: .
v_call: TRBV18
cdr3_nt: TGTGCCAGCTCACCACCGTCCGGGACTGCGAATGAAAAACTGTTTTTT
cdr3_aa: CASSPPSGTANEKLFF

d_call: TRBD2
j_call: TRBJ2-1
clone_size: .
v_call: TRBV5-5
cdr3_nt: TGTGCCAGCAGGAAAGTGGGACTAGCGGGAGGTAATGAGCAGTTCTTC
cdr3_aa: CASRKVGLAGGNEQFF

d_call: .
j_call: TRBJ2-1
clone_size: .
v_call: TRBV7-9
cdr3_nt: TGTGCCAGCAGCTTAGATGCTCCAGAGTTAGCGTTCTTC
cdr3_aa: CASSLDAPELAFF

d_call: TRBD1
j_call: TRBJ2-1
clone_size: .
v_call: TRBV28
cdr3_nt: TGTGCCTGTCGACAGGGGCGCTATGAGCAGTTCTTC
cdr3_aa: CACRQGRYEQFF

d_call: .
j_call: TRBJ2-2
clone_size: once
v_call: TRBV19
cdr3_nt: TGTGCCAGTATTTACGGCGGGGAGCTGTTTTTT
cdr3_aa: CASIYGGELFF

d_call: .
j_call: TRBJ2-2
clone_size: .
v_call: TRBV24-1
cdr3_nt: TGTGCCACCAGTGATTTGCTGGGTACTTCGGGCACCGGGGAGCTGTTTTTT
cdr3_aa: CATSDLLGTSGTGELFF

d_call: .
j_call: TRBJ2-7
clone_size: .
v_call: TRBV28
cdr3_nt: TGTGCCAGCAGACTCTCCACAGGTCAGCAGTACTTC
cdr3_aa: CASRLSTGQQYF

d_call: .
j_call: TRBJ1-4
clone_size: .
v_call: TRBV3-1/TRBV3-2
cdr3_nt: TGTGCCAGTGCGCGGGGGTCTTTTGCAACTAATGAAAAACTGTTTTTT
cdr3_aa: CASARGSFATNEKLFF

d_call: .
j_call: TRBJ2-1
clone_size: few
v_call: TRBV7-6
cdr3_nt: TGTGCCAGCAGCTTAGGGGGAGCGGGTTCCTACAATGAGCAGTTCTTC
cdr3_aa: CASSLGGAGSYNEQFF

d_call: TRBD2
j_call: TRBJ2-7
clone_size: .
v_call: TRBV28
cdr3_nt: TGTGCCAGCAGTGCCCCTCGCGGGAGTTCCGACGAGCAGTACTTC
cdr3_aa: CASSAPRGSSDEQYF